These 3 T cell receptor beta chains were sequenced from one sample in a study of vaccination and CD4 T cells after COVID-19. Treatment described: approximately 10-day PBMC culture with coronavirus spike peptide pools or control peptides (ViraFEST assay). These receptors have no identified antigens. The assay that was used to sequence DNA from cultured CD4+ T cells was the Oncomine TCR Beta short-read assay. MiXCR was run by TCRdb on the PCR reads, yielding one entry per CDR3 protein. The sample contains 22,000 or so distinct CDR3 sequences, 35% to 50% of which appear only once. The material sequenced was CD4+ T cells from blood, cultured in vitro. These receptors all come from a human donor who had recovered from COVID-19.

The chain recombines TRBV6-1 with TRBJ1-1; weak D call: TRBD1 (5 bases). The CDR3 is 12 amino acids. The V end lost 9 bases, the J end lost 1 base, and 9 bases lay between the germline ends. CDR1 and CDR2 from the germline V gene are MNHNS and SASEGT. CDR3 amino acids: CASPGRNTEAFF. The DNA for the CDR3 is TGTGCCAGTCCGGGACGGAACACTGAAGCTTTCTTT.

The chain is built from TRBV20-1 and TRBJ1-2; perhaps TRBD1 as D (6 bases). The ends were cut back, 0 bases at V and 1 base at J, with 24 bases in the middle. The length of the CDR3 is 19 residues. CDR1 is DFQATT and CDR2 is SNEGSKA in the germline V gene (reference sequence). Written as DNA, the CDR3 is TGCAGTGCTAGAGATCGTCCCGGGACACCTGCATTATTTAACTATGGCTACACCTTC. This gives the protein CSARDRPGTPALFNYGYTF.

The rearrangement joins TRBV6-4 to TRBJ2-1; no definite D call. The CDR3 runs to 13 residues. Germline V gene data show CDR1 as MRHNA and CDR2 as SNTAGT. V lost 0 bases, J lost 3 bases, and 3 bases lay in between. The CDR3, as DNA: TGTGCCAGCAGTGACTCGGGCTACAATGAGCAGTTCTTC. Protein: CASSDSGYNEQFF.